Detailed here is one TCR beta chain. TCRdb's table, derived via immunoSEQ multiplex PCR, lists solely in-frame clones and lacks some. The table has 40,000 to 55,000 clones, more than 80% seen once. These data originate in a study of T cell changes during pregnancy in multiple sclerosis. CDR1 and CDR2 from the germline V gene are GTSNPN and SVGIG (reference sequence). V lost 5 bases and J lost 0, with 8 bases in between. This CDR3 spans 12 amino acids. This clonotype was obtained from a female donor with multiple sclerosis, enrolled in a pregnancy study. Here the sequenced sample was CD8+ T cells from peripheral blood mononuclear cells, taken in the second trimester of pregnancy. The chain has TRBV30 and TRBJ2-7; weak D call: TRBD1 (5 bases). CDR3 DNA sequence: TGTGCCTGGGCGACAGCCTCCTACGAGCAGTACTTC. This sequence encodes CAWATASYEQYF.